The clone carrying this T cell receptor beta chain showed up many times. The sample is drawn from a study of regulatory T cells in long-lasting Graves disease. Time point given: persistent/refractory GD, antithyroid drugs over 5 years with positive TRAb. PBMCs provided the RNA from which the TCR library was made. Combining iRepertoire HTBI primers with Arm-PCR of CDR3 regions, the authors built TCR beta libraries. TCRdb reprocessed the multiplex PCR reads with MiXCR, giving one entry per CDR3 protein. The data hold a few hundred thousand distinct CDR3 sequences, with around a fifth observed a single time. Trimming removed 2 bases from V and 4 bases from J, with 9 bases in between. In germline, CDR1 is SGHKS, CDR2 YYEKEE (reference sequence). The CDR3 consists of 13 residues.

This clonotype originated in a female donor with Graves disease. The rearrangement joins TRBV5-5 to TRBJ1-1, with unresolved D. The material sequenced was peripheral blood mononuclear cells (PBMCs), taken when the disease was refractory, from a patient treated with antithyroid drugs. Here the CDR3 DNA reads TGTGCCAGCAGCTTTTTCGGGTCCACTGAAGCTTTCTTT. It encodes CASSFFGSTEAFF.